There are a few counts of the clone carrying this TCR beta chain. The sample originates from a study of T cells after yellow fever vaccination. CDR3 length: 15 amino acids. Trimming left V 4 bases short and J 3 bases short, with 17 bases between. TCRdb re-analysed the 5' RACE reads in MiXCR, keeping a single row per CDR3 protein. The table has around 320,000 distinct CDR3 sequences, about 4.5% seen once. The chain joins TRBV5-7 to TRBJ2-7, with a weak D call TRBD1 (5 bases). TRBV5-7 is assigned to the ORF class and has an uncertain function. The sequencing used PBMCs, collected 15 days after the yellow fever booster vaccination. The TCR comes from a man between 18 and 35 years old who received the YFV17D yellow fever vaccine. Here the CDR3 reads CASSPGYRLNYEQYF. Here the CDR3 DNA reads TGTGCCAGCAGCCCCGGTTACAGGCTAAACTACGAGCAGTACTTC.